The present T cell receptor (beta chain) was sequenced within a study of T-cell reconstitution after alpha-beta-depleted transplantation in children. This clonotype came up a few times. Its antigen is as yet unknown. Regarding the study as a whole: Newly produced T cells mostly accounted for T-cell counts and diversity one year post-transplant.

Between the trimmed V and J ends, which lost 4 bases and 0 bases, there was a span of 15 bases. This CDR3 has 16 amino acids. Germline-derived CDR1 and CDR2 are SGHRS and YFSETQ. This sample's TCRbeta library carried unique molecular identifier barcodes. Each CDR3 protein gets one entry after TCRdb re-called the PCR reads with MiXCR. The data hold fewer than 700,000 distinct CDR3 sequences, with around 13% observed a single time. Sequencing was performed on PBMCs, mostly from graft donor cells, taken 360 days after TCRalphabeta/CD19-depleted stem cell transplant. The chain uses TRBV5-1 and TRBJ2-3; no definite D call. This sequence originates from a male patient younger than 18 who had a stem cell transplant for acute myeloid leukemia, so the T cells may come from the graft donor. In nucleotides, the CDR3 is TGCGCCAGCAGCGACACCGCAATTCTTAGCACAGATACGCAGTATTTT. Translating it yields CASSDTAILSTDTQYF.